The 20 T cell receptor beta chains presented below share a single source sample, sequenced in a study of T cells in Graves' hyperthyroidism and ophthalmopathy. Regions amplified from RNA transcripts were the TCR beta CDR3 regions. Carried out on the TCR CDR3, a first-round RT-PCR used the HTBI primer set. TCRdb recomputed calls from the multiplex PCR reads with MiXCR, one row per CDR3 protein. The profile shows a few hundred thousand distinct CDR3 sequences, approximately 14% of them singletons. The sample was blood. The receptors were sampled from a young woman with Graves' hyperthyroidism.

The chain carries TRBV27 and TRBJ1-1; D perhaps matches TRBD1 (5 bases). V gave up 2 bases and J gave up 6 bases, with 10 bases separating them. The CDR3 is 13 amino acids. Per germline, CDR1 MNHEY and CDR2 SMNVEV (reference sequence). CDR3 DNA: TGTGCCAGCAGTTTAACCGGGACGTCTGAAGCTTTCTTT. It specifies CASSLTGTSEAFF.

The chain links TRBV7-9 to TRBJ2-7; TRBD2 agrees at 8 bases. Trimming took 5 bases from V and 3 from J; bases not matched to a gene: 9. CDR3 length: 15 residues. In germline, CDR1 is SEHNR, CDR2 FQNEAQ (reference sequence). CDR3 protein: CASSVGRTSIYEQYF. The CDR3 nucleotides read TGTGCCAGCAGCGTTGGGCGGACTAGCATCTACGAGCAGTACTTC. Using reference TRBV7-9 and TRBJ2-7 for the parts outside the CDR3, the full variable domain is DTGVSQNPRHKITKRGQNVTFRCDPISEHNRLYWYRQTLGQGPEFLTYFQNEAQLEKSRLLSDRFSAERPKGSFSTLEIQRTEQGDSAMYLCASSVGRTSIYEQYFGPGTRLTVT.

This clonotype was detected many times. The rearrangement uses TRBV27 and TRBJ2-1; 10 nucleotides line up with TRBD1. After removal of 5 bases from V and 2 bases from J, the junction contained 15 bases not matched to a gene. CDR3 length equals 19 residues. Germline lookup yields CDR1 MNHEY and CDR2 SMNVEV (reference sequence). In nucleotides, the CDR3 is TGTGCCAGCAGTGCATCGCAGTCTCCGGGACAGGGGACCTACAATGAGCAGTTCTTC. Translated, it gives CASSASQSPGQGTYNEQFF.

This clonotype was observed a few times. This rearrangement joins TRBV6-1 to TRBJ1-5; D remains ambiguous. The V and J ends lost 6 bases and 3 bases respectively, with 15 bases between them. The CDR3 consists of 15 residues. Germline V gene data show CDR1 as MNHNS and CDR2 as SASEGT. CDR3 sequence reads: CASRPQSTDNQPQHF. DNA for the CDR3: TGTGCCAGCAGACCACAGTCTACCGACAATCAGCCCCAGCATTTT.

This clonotype showed up many times. This chain uses TRBV7-2 with TRBJ2-7; maybe TRBD1 (6 bases). Germline V CDR1 and CDR2: SGHTA, FQGNSA. V was cut by 1 base and J by 2 bases, with 9 bases left in between. CDR3 length: 14 residues. The CDR3 spells CASSLVGGPYEQYF. The CDR3 coding sequence is TGTGCCAGCAGCTTAGTAGGGGGTCCCTACGAGCAGTACTTC.

Turning to this clonotype: A clone one base away is much larger, so this may be a read error. This sequence joins TRBV10-3 and TRBJ1-5, with TRBD1 matching over 8 bases. The trim removed 0 bases at V and 10 bases at J, leaving 20 bases unmatched. CDR1 and CDR2 from the germline V gene are ENHRY and SYGVKD. This CDR3 region has 19 residues. The CDR3 bases are TGTGCCATCAGTGAGTCGGTGGTTGGTAGGACAGGGCCAATGCAACCCCAGCATTTT. As protein: CAISESVVGRTGPMQPQHF.

V and J are TRBV30 and TRBJ2-2; the D is unclear. Trimming cost V 0 bases and J 6 bases, with 17 bases left between them. Germline CDR1 GTSNPN, CDR2 SVGIG (reference sequence). The CDR3 runs 16 residues. CDR3 DNA sequence: TGTGCCTGGAGTGTACAGACCCCCGGTTTCTCCGGGGAGCTGTTTTTT. Protein: CAWSVQTPGFSGELFF.

At least ten counts were recorded for this clonotype. The chain combines TRBV18 with TRBJ2-1; a possible D gene is TRBD2 (7 bases). V lost 7 bases and J lost 5, with 12 bases in between. From germline, CDR1 is KGHSH and CDR2 LQKENI. CDR3 size: 13 residues. The CDR3 reads CASFVGGDNEQFF. The CDR3 DNA is TGTGCCAGCTTCGTAGGGGGGGACAATGAGCAGTTCTTC.

This clonotype came up many times. The chain couples TRBV15 to TRBJ1-1; D unclear. V was trimmed by 1 base and J by 5 bases, leaving 5 bases between them. Germline-derived CDR1 and CDR2 are LNHNV and YYDKDF (reference sequence). There are 12 residues in the CDR3. CDR3: CATSRGDTEAFF. For the CDR3, the DNA is TGTGCCACCAGCAGAGGGGATACTGAAGCTTTCTTT.

This clonotype showed up many times. The V call is TRBV7-2, the J call TRBJ2-1; D may correspond to TRBD1 or TRBD2 (5 bases each). The CDR3 runs to 16 residues. The germline V and J ends were trimmed by 0 bases and 7 bases, with 16 bases remaining between them. Per the germline V gene, CDR1 is SGHTA and CDR2 is FQGNSA. The CDR3 DNA reads as TGTGCCAGCAGCTTAGCGTGGGGGTCCCTAGGGAATGAGCAGTTCTTC. Amino acid sequence: CASSLAWGSLGNEQFF.

This clonotype was picked up many times. The V call is TRBV29-1, the J call TRBJ2-2; a possible D gene is TRBD1 (7 bases). The CDR3 runs to 14 residues. The germline CDR1 and CDR2 sequences are SQVTM and ANQGSEA. V lost 2 bases and J lost 5, with 12 bases in between. CDR3 nucleotide sequence: TGCAGCGTTGAAAGGCAGGGGGGAACCGGGGAGCTGTTTTTT. Residues: CSVERQGGTGELFF.

This chain uses TRBV11-2 with TRBJ2-1; 14 bases are a match to TRBD2. The CDR3 is 20 residues long. The V and J ends lost 5 bases and 1 base, in that order; junction bases with no gene match: 13. Germline assignment: CDR1 SGHAT and CDR2 FQNNGV. The CDR3, as DNA: TGTGCCAGCAGCGCCCGGACTAGCGGGAGGCCCAAGGAGTCCTACAATGAGCAGTTCTTC. Residues: CASSARTSGRPKESYNEQFF.

This chain uses TRBV27 with TRBJ2-1, with D perhaps TRBD1 or TRBD2 (5 bases each). The germline V gene has CDR1 MNHEY and CDR2 SMNVEV (reference sequence). V dropped 4 bases and J dropped 6 bases, with 16 bases sitting between them. The CDR3 is 15 residues long. CDR3 sequence: CASSWDAAQTNEQFF. CDR3 nucleotides: TGTGCCAGCAGTTGGGACGCGGCGCAGACCAATGAGCAGTTCTTC.

This clonotype was found many times. The chain recombines TRBV18 with TRBJ1-1; tentative D call: TRBD1 (6 bases). Trimming cost V 10 bases and J 5 bases, with 20 bases left between them. CDR1 and CDR2 (germline): KGHSH, LQKENI. The CDR3 spans 14 residues. The CDR3, as DNA: TGTGCCACCCTATCGGGGGGGCGGGGAACTGAAGCTTTCTTT. Its translation is CATLSGGRGTEAFF.

There are many counts of this clonotype. The chain has TRBV27 and TRBJ2-7; possibly TRBD2 for D (6 bases). From germline, CDR1 is MNHEY and CDR2 SMNVEV (reference sequence). Trimming removed 7 bases from V and 6 bases from J, with 13 bases in between. The CDR3 runs to 12 residues. DNA of the CDR3: TGTGCCAGCAATTCTCGGGGGAGCGAGCAGTACTTC. Translation: CASNSRGSEQYF.

The CDR3 coding sequence is TGCAGCGTCTTGCTAGCGGAAAACACCGGGGAGCTGTTTTTT. Its protein product is CSVLLAENTGELFF. The chain joins TRBV29-1 to TRBJ2-2, with 7 bases lining up with TRBD2. Unmatched junction bases numbered 6, after V lost 6 bases and J lost 2 bases. This CDR3 spans 14 amino acids. Germline values: CDR1 SQVTM, CDR2 ANQGSEA.

This sequence joins TRBV27 and TRBJ2-6; D is uncertain. Trimming pared 0 bases from V and 2 bases from J, leaving 14 bases between. Germline CDR1 reads MNHEY; CDR2 reads SMNVEV (reference sequence). The CDR3 length is 18 residues. CDR3 DNA sequence: TGTGCCAGCAGTTTATCCTCCAATCCCTGGCCTGGGGCCAACGTCCTGACTTTC. Translated: CASSLSSNPWPGANVLTF. Together with reference TRBV27 and TRBJ2-6, the CDR3 gives the full variable domain: EAQVTQNPRYLITVTGKKLTVTCSQNMNHEYMSWYRQDPGLGLRQIYYSMNVEVTDKGDVPEGYKVSRKEKRNFPLILESPSPNQTSLYFCASSLSSNPWPGANVLTFGAGSRLTVL.

This chain connects TRBV7-3 to TRBJ1-6; D might be TRBD1 (5 bases). Looked up from germline, CDR1 is SGHTA and CDR2 is FQGTGA. V was clipped by 2 bases and J by 8 bases, with 13 bases between them. The CDR3 length is 15 residues. The CDR3 region is CASSLLPGRYSPLHF. The CDR3, as DNA: TGTGCCAGCAGCTTATTACCAGGGAGGTATTCACCCCTCCACTTT. The complete variable domain, with remaining parts taken from reference TRBV7-3 and TRBJ1-6, reads GAGVSQTPSNKVTEKGKYVELRCDPISGHTALYWYRQSLGQGPEFLIYFQGTGAADDSGLPNDRFFAVRPEGSVSTLKIQRTERGDSAVYLCASSLLPGRYSPLHFGNGTRLTVT.

Details on this clonotype: A much larger clone lies one base from this, so it may be a read error. The chain joins TRBV6-9 to TRBJ1-2; 7 bases are shared with TRBD1. The CDR3 spans 15 residues. V lost 2 bases to trimming and J lost 10 bases; unmatched junction nucleotides: 13. Germline V gene lookup returns CDR1 MNHGY and CDR2 SVAAGI. The CDR3 nucleotides are TGTGCCAGCAGTTATAGCCAGGCAGGGGGTCAAGACTACACCTTC. Its translation: CASSYSQAGGQDYTF.

Points on this clonotype: A much larger clone differs from this one at a single base, so this may be a read error. The CDR3 end shows no conserved phenylalanine or tryptophan, and so a read error is likely. The chain recombines TRBV30 with TRBJ1-6; no reliable D call. This CDR3 is built from 12 residues. CDR1 is GTSNPN, CDR2 SVGIG, per germline (reference sequence). V was cut by 7 bases and J by 7 bases, with 11 bases left in between. This CDR3 reads CASGVGNSPLHL. The CDR3 DNA reads TGTGCCTCGGGCGTCGGGAATTCACCCCTCCACCTT.